The T cell receptor beta chain under discussion was sequenced for a study of OX40 agonist ivuxolimab in advanced cancers. Study-level information: Patients treated during dose escalation were battling hepatocellular carcinoma, melanoma, renal cell or head and neck cancer. Patients with prior anti-PD-1, anti-PD-L1 or anti-CTLA-4 therapy were eligible; 40% had some.

At baseline, cycle 4 day 1, and cycle 7 day 1, blood was sampled. TCRdb's table, derived via immunoSEQ multiplex PCR, lists solely in-frame clones and lacks some. The sample includes approximately 60,000 clones, 87% of them seen just once. V shed 5 bases and J shed 8 bases, with 16 bases lying between them. CDR1 is MNHEY, CDR2 SVGAGI, per germline. CDR3 size: 14 residues. The starting material was CD4+ or CD8+ T cells sorted from blood, obtained in a trial of the OX40 agonist ivuxolimab. The chain recombines TRBV6-5 with TRBJ2-1; D possibly corresponds to TRBD1 (5 bases). The sequence came from an adult with an advanced solid tumor such as melanoma, head and neck, liver or kidney cancer. The CDR3 sequence: CASSGLWGGDEQFF. CDR3 in DNA: TGTGCCAGCAGTGGCCTTTGGGGCGGCGATGAGCAGTTCTTC.